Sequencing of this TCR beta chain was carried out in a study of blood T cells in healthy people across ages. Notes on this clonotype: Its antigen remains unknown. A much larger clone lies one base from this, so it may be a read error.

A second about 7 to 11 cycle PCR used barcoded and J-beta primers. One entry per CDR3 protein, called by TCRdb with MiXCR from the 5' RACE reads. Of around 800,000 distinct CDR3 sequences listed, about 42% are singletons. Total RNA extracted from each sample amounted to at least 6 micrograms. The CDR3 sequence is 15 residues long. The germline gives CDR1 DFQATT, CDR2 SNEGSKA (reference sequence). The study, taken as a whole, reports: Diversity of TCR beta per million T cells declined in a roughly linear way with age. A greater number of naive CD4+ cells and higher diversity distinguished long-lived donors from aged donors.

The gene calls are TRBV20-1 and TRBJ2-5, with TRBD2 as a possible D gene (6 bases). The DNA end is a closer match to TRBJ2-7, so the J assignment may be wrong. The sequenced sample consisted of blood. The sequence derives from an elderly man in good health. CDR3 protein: CSARPLGGSECEQYF. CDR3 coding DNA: TGCAGTGCTAGACCCCTCGGAGGGTCGGAATGCGAGCAGTACTTC.